One sample yielded the 12 T cell receptor beta chains listed below, sequenced in a study of T cell clones after liver transplantation. Produced via immunoSEQ multiplex PCR; TCRdb's table is partial and in-frame only. The sample carries just over 80,000 clones, about 84% recorded once. Sequenced material: CD4+ T cells from blood, taken 45 to 46 months after liver transplant. These receptors were obtained from a human patient who received a liver transplant. The graft donor may be the source of some T cells.

In its sample, this clone was seen a few times. The CDR3 DNA reads TGTGCCAGCAGCCAAGCCTCGTGGTCCACAGCCGGACAGTTCTTC. Translation gives CASSQASWSTAGQFF. The chain joins TRBV14 to TRBJ2-1; D uncertain. The CDR3 is 15 amino acids. The V gene's germline CDR1 is SGHDN and CDR2 FVKESK. Trimming shortened V by 1 base and J by 13 bases, and 20 bases separated the two germline ends. Combining the CDR3 with reference TRBV14 and TRBJ2-1 gives the whole variable domain EAGVTQFPSHSVIEKGQTVTLRCDPISGHDNLYWYRRVMGKEIKFLLHFVKESKQDESGMPNNRFLAERTGGTYSTLKVQPAELEDSGVYFCASSQASWSTAGQFFGPGTRLTVL.

The rearrangement uses TRBV11-3 and TRBJ2-5; TRBD2 matches 8 bases. From germline, CDR1 is SGHNT and CDR2 YENEEA. Trimming took 2 bases from V and 7 from J; bases not matched to a gene: 12. There are 16 residues in the CDR3. CDR3 in amino acids: CASSLSAGAGGGTQYF. DNA of the CDR3: TGTGCCAGCAGCTTATCAGCGGGGGCTGGCGGGGGGACCCAGTACTTC.

The chain combines TRBV6-1 with TRBJ2-6, with 7 positions matching TRBD1. Trimming at V came to 5 bases and at J to 2 bases, leaving 3 bases not matched to a gene. Germline V gene sequence: CDR1 MNHNS, CDR2 SASEGT. The CDR3 contains 15 residues. This chain's CDR3 is CASSPDRAGANVLTF. The CDR3 DNA reads TGTGCCAGCAGTCCCGACAGGGCTGGGGCCAACGTCCTGACTTTC.

This chain links TRBV10-2 with TRBJ2-7; 8 bases match TRBD1. Germline CDR1 reads WSHSY; CDR2 reads SAAADI. The CDR3 spans 15 residues. The V segment lost 2 bases and the J segment 3 bases; nucleotides outside the gene matches: 6. The CDR3 is CASSEDRGRIYEQYF. The CDR3 DNA sequence: TGCGCCAGCAGTGAGGACAGGGGTCGAATCTACGAGCAGTACTTC.

The chain recombines TRBV7-3 with TRBJ2-7; D remains unclear. Germline V gene lookup returns CDR1 SGHTA and CDR2 FQGTGA. V dropped 4 bases and J dropped 2 bases, with 12 bases sitting between them. CDR3 length equals 14 residues. The CDR3 region is CASSYSRHTYEQYF. CDR3 nucleotides: TGTGCCAGCAGCTACAGCAGACATACCTACGAGCAGTACTTC.

The V gene is TRBV2, the J gene TRBJ1-1; TRBD1 might be the D (5 bases). Trimming removed 10 bases from V and 10 bases from J, with 22 bases in between. Germline loops: CDR1 SNHLY, CDR2 FYNNEI. The CDR3 has 13 amino acids. CDR3 protein: CAITPSGSRGAFF. The CDR3 coding sequence is TGTGCCATTACCCCTTCTGGGTCAAGGGGAGCTTTCTTT.

The gene calls are TRBV7-9 and TRBJ2-7; D tentatively reads TRBD1 or TRBD2 (5 bases each). Germline V gene data show CDR1 as SEHNR and CDR2 as FQNEAQ (reference sequence). The germline V and J ends were trimmed by 4 bases and 3 bases, with 10 bases remaining between them. The CDR3 has 13 amino acids. CDR3 loop: CASSSGTHYEQYF. DNA for the CDR3: TGTGCCAGCAGCTCAGGGACCCACTACGAGCAGTACTTC.

The V and J genes are TRBV7-2 and TRBJ2-3, with D possibly matching TRBD2 (6 bases). The ends were cut back, 5 bases at V and 11 bases at J, with 17 bases in the middle. The CDR3 loop spans 13 amino acids. Germline CDR1 is SGHTA and CDR2 is FQGNSA. CDR3 in amino acids: CASSRGGVEEQYF. CDR3 nucleotide sequence: TGTGCCAGCAGCCGGGGAGGCGTGGAGGAGCAGTATTTT.

The chain employs TRBV27 and TRBJ2-7; D not resolved. Germline V gene sequence: CDR1 MNHEY, CDR2 SMNVEV (reference sequence). The CDR3 loop spans 14 amino acids. Trimming shortened V by 0 bases and J by 9 bases, and 15 bases separated the two germline ends. This CDR3 reads CASSLSGMQMGQYF. DNA for the CDR3: TGTGCCAGCAGTTTATCGGGGATGCAAATGGGGCAGTACTTC.

The rearrangement uses TRBV28 and TRBJ2-1; D is unclear. Per germline, CDR1 MDHEN and CDR2 SYDVKM. The ends were cut back, 2 bases at V and 3 bases at J, with 11 bases in the middle. This CDR3 is built from 15 residues. CDR3 amino acids: CASSLSAVDYNEQFF. CDR3 bases: TGTGCCAGCAGTTTAAGCGCGGTGGACTACAATGAGCAGTTCTTC.

V is TRBV27 and J is TRBJ1-2; possible D gene TRBD1, 5 bases. The germline V and J ends were trimmed by 6 bases and 2 bases, with 13 bases remaining between them. Germline-derived CDR1 and CDR2 are MNHEY and SMNVEV (reference sequence). This CDR3 contains 14 residues. The CDR3 coding sequence is TGTGCCAGCAGCCCATCAGGGTCAAACTATGGCTACACCTTC. Protein product: CASSPSGSNYGYTF.

The rearrangement links TRBV7-9 to TRBJ2-7; D is perhaps TRBD1 (5 bases). V was cut by 2 bases and J by 4 bases, with 15 bases left in between. Per the germline V gene, CDR1 is SEHNR and CDR2 is FQNEAQ (reference sequence). This CDR3 has 15 amino acids. The CDR3, as DNA: TGTGCCAGCAGCTTATGGGGCACAGGTGGGTACGAGCAGTACTTC. Protein product: CASSLWGTGGYEQYF.